The rows below give T cell receptor beta chains drawn from one sample of a study of blood T cell repertoires in COVID-19. Produced via immunoSEQ multiplex PCR; TCRdb's table is partial and in-frame only. The table has about 240,000 clones, around 82% seen once. The specimen was peripheral blood. The receptor source for this set is a woman aged 70-85 years with acute or convalescent COVID-19. Both conserved end residues are part of each CDR3. Fields, in order: V gene, D gene, clone size, J gene, CDR3 protein, CDR3 DNA. A D gene is named only where the DNA matches it firmly. Only some rows state a clone size, as once, few, many or a class for expanded clones.

V gene: TRBV6-5
D gene: TRBD1
clone size: many
J gene: TRBJ1-4
CDR3 protein: CASSYSAGGNEKLFF
CDR3 DNA: TGTGCCAGCAGTTACTCGGCAGGGGGAAATGAAAAACTGTTTTTT

V gene: TRBV7-2
D gene: NA
clone size: NA
J gene: TRBJ2-5
CDR3 protein: CASSNLGGRETQYF
CDR3 DNA: TGTGCCAGCAGCAACCTAGGAGGACGAGAGACCCAGTACTTC

V gene: TRBV6-5
D gene: TRBD1
clone size: NA
J gene: TRBJ1-3
CDR3 protein: CASSPGGGGNTIYF
CDR3 DNA: TGTGCCAGCAGCCCAGGGGGAGGTGGCAACACCATATATTTT

V gene: TRBV12-5
D gene: NA
clone size: once
J gene: TRBJ2-2
CDR3 protein: CASGLAPNTGELFF
CDR3 DNA: TGTGCTAGTGGTTTGGCTCCGAACACCGGGGAGCTGTTTTTT

V gene: TRBV5-6
D gene: NA
clone size: NA
J gene: TRBJ1-2
CDR3 protein: CASSSPLITGSYGYTF
CDR3 DNA: TGTGCCAGCAGCTCGCCGTTAATAACAGGGAGCTATGGCTACACCTTC

V gene: TRBV27
D gene: NA
clone size: NA
J gene: TRBJ1-1
CDR3 protein: CASSNEVRDTEAFF
CDR3 DNA: TGTGCCAGCAGTAACGAGGTCAGGGACACTGAAGCTTTCTTT

V gene: TRBV5-1
D gene: TRBD2
clone size: once
J gene: TRBJ2-7
CDR3 protein: CASSFSVPGTSGYEQYF
CDR3 DNA: TGCGCCAGCAGCTTCAGTGTACCCGGGACTAGCGGATACGAGCAGTACTTC

V gene: TRBV11-2
D gene: NA
clone size: NA
J gene: TRBJ1-1
CDR3 protein: CASSLVGVSEAFF
CDR3 DNA: TGTGCCAGCAGCTTAGTCGGGGTCTCTGAAGCTTTCTTT

V gene: TRBV2
D gene: TRBD1
clone size: NA
J gene: TRBJ1-1
CDR3 protein: CASSGGTGDTEAFF
CDR3 DNA: TGTGCCAGCAGTGGCGGGACAGGGGACACTGAAGCTTTCTTT

V gene: TRBV27
D gene: NA
clone size: NA
J gene: TRBJ2-2
CDR3 protein: CASSFVSFANTGELFF
CDR3 DNA: TGTGCCAGCAGTTTTGTGAGCTTCGCGAACACCGGGGAGCTGTTTTTT

V gene: TRBV5-4
D gene: TRBD1
clone size: NA
J gene: TRBJ2-2
CDR3 protein: CASTPSGGTGTTGELFF
CDR3 DNA: TGTGCCAGCACACCCTCAGGAGGGACAGGGACCACCGGGGAGCTGTTTTTT

V gene: TRBV6-2/TRBV6-3
D gene: NA
clone size: NA
J gene: TRBJ1-6
CDR3 protein: CASSYHPAGSRSNSPLHF
CDR3 DNA: TGTGCCAGCAGTTATCACCCCGCCGGGAGCCGCAGCAATTCACCCCTCCACTTT

V gene: TRBV7-9
D gene: NA
clone size: once
J gene: TRBJ1-1
CDR3 protein: CASSPTGRETEAFF
CDR3 DNA: TGTGCCAGCAGCCCCACAGGGAGGGAAACTGAAGCTTTCTTT

V gene: TRBV12-3/TRBV12-4
D gene: NA
clone size: NA
J gene: TRBJ2-7
CDR3 protein: CASSLYLRDEQYF
CDR3 DNA: TGTGCCAGCAGTTTGTATCTGAGGGACGAGCAGTACTTC

V gene: TRBV7-8
D gene: NA
clone size: NA
J gene: TRBJ2-6
CDR3 protein: CASSFLGGQWGANVLTF
CDR3 DNA: TGTGCCAGCAGCTTCTTAGGAGGTCAATGGGGGGCCAACGTCCTGACTTTC

V gene: TRBV9
D gene: NA
clone size: NA
J gene: TRBJ2-1
CDR3 protein: CASSVGGGDEQFF
CDR3 DNA: TGTGCCAGCAGCGTAGGAGGGGGGGATGAGCAGTTCTTC

V gene: TRBV7-8
D gene: TRBD1
clone size: NA
J gene: TRBJ2-1
CDR3 protein: CASSLYRGRNEQFF
CDR3 DNA: TGTGCCAGCAGCTTATATAGGGGGCGGAATGAGCAGTTCTTC

V gene: TRBV7-9
D gene: TRBD1
clone size: NA
J gene: TRBJ2-3
CDR3 protein: CASSSGQGADTQYF
CDR3 DNA: TGTGCCAGCAGCTCAGGACAGGGGGCCGATACGCAGTATTTT

V gene: TRBV7-2
D gene: NA
clone size: NA
J gene: TRBJ2-2
CDR3 protein: CASSPRGSTATGELFF
CDR3 DNA: TGTGCCAGCAGCCCCAGAGGGAGTACGGCCACCGGGGAGCTGTTTTTT

V gene: TRBV11-2
D gene: NA
clone size: NA
J gene: TRBJ1-2
CDR3 protein: CASSSQINQGYGYTF
CDR3 DNA: TGTGCCAGCAGCTCTCAAATAAACCAGGGCTATGGCTACACCTTC

V gene: TRBV6-1
D gene: NA
clone size: NA
J gene: TRBJ1-2
CDR3 protein: CASSEAASGNYGYTF
CDR3 DNA: TGTGCCAGCAGTGAAGCGGCATCAGGGAACTATGGCTACACCTTC

V gene: TRBV24-1
D gene: NA
clone size: NA
J gene: TRBJ1-2
CDR3 protein: CATSAQGYGYTF
CDR3 DNA: TGTGCCACCAGCGCGCAGGGTTACGGCTACACCTTC

V gene: TRBV28
D gene: TRBD1
clone size: NA
J gene: TRBJ1-2
CDR3 protein: CASRSGQGRGYTF
CDR3 DNA: TGTGCCAGCAGGTCCGGACAGGGTCGTGGCTACACCTTC

V gene: TRBV6-1
D gene: NA
clone size: NA
J gene: TRBJ1-1
CDR3 protein: CASSEEAANTEAFF
CDR3 DNA: TGTGCCAGCAGTGAGGAGGCGGCGAACACTGAAGCTTTCTTT

V gene: TRBV5-1
D gene: TRBD2
clone size: NA
J gene: TRBJ2-1
CDR3 protein: CASSLETSGYNEQFF
CDR3 DNA: TGCGCCAGCAGCTTGGAGACTAGCGGGTACAATGAGCAGTTCTTC

V gene: TRBV5-1
D gene: TRBD1
clone size: NA
J gene: TRBJ2-7
CDR3 protein: CASSLGTGAYEQYF
CDR3 DNA: TGCGCCAGCAGCTTGGGGACAGGGGCCTACGAGCAGTACTTC